One sample yielded the 20 T cell receptor beta chains listed below, sequenced in a study of T cell responses to AZD1222 COVID-19 vaccine. This table comes from immunoSEQ multiplex PCR, and its TCRdb copy is limited to in-frame clones, with some not included. This sample has some 180,000 clones, with 92% found just once. The sample consisted of peripheral blood, taken 28 days after the second AZD1222 dose. These receptor sequences come from an adult who received the AZD1222 COVID-19 vaccine.

The chain uses TRBV6-5 and TRBJ1-3; TRBD1 aligns across 8 bases. After removal of 6 bases from V and 4 bases from J, the junction contained 8 bases not matched to a gene. This CDR3 is built from 15 residues. CDR1 is MNHEY, CDR2 SVGAGI, per germline. The CDR3 coding sequence is TGTGCCAGCAGACCCGGGACAGGCATCGGAAACACCATATATTTT. This codes for CASRPGTGIGNTIYF.

The chain has TRBV7-2 and TRBJ1-6, with 9 bases aligning to TRBD1. The CDR3 sequence is 16 residues long. Trimming cost V 5 bases and J 9 bases; bases outside gene matches: 11. Germline CDR1 is SGHTA and CDR2 is FQGNSA. CDR3 sequence: CASSGRQGGSGSPLHF. The CDR3 DNA follows: TGTGCCAGCAGCGGAAGACAGGGGGGATCGGGTTCACCCCTCCACTTT.

This clone was seen just once. The genes are TRBV4-3 and TRBJ2-2, with 7 bases aligning to TRBD2. The germline V gene has CDR1 LGHNA and CDR2 YSLEER. The CDR3 is 18 amino acids. V lost 0 bases, J lost 2 bases, and 9 bases stayed unmatched. The CDR3 spells CASSQEPLADLNTGELFF. The CDR3 DNA reads as TGCGCCAGCAGCCAAGAACCCCTAGCGGACCTAAACACCGGGGAGCTGTTTTTT.

The chain uses TRBV3-1 (or the pseudogene TRBV3-2) and TRBJ1-6; D is unclear. The CDR3 runs to 14 residues. Germline V CDR1 and CDR2: LGHDT, YNNKEL (reference sequence). V was clipped by 1 base and J by 10 bases, with 11 bases between them. The CDR3 sequence: CASSQGPGVSPLHF. The CDR3 nucleotides are TGTGCCAGCAGCCAAGGCCCCGGGGTATCACCCCTCCACTTT.

J is TRBJ2-5 and V is TRBV29-1, with D hard to call. Trimming removed 5 bases from V and 5 bases from J, with 12 bases in between. Per the germline V gene, CDR1 is SQVTM and CDR2 is ANQGSEA. CDR3 length equals 12 residues. The DNA for the CDR3 is TGCAGCGTTCCCTTAGCCGGGGAGACCCAGTACTTC. It yields the protein CSVPLAGETQYF.

This rearrangement joins TRBV5-5 to TRBJ1-6; a possible D gene is TRBD1 (6 bases). Germline loops: CDR1 SGHKS, CDR2 YYEKEE (reference sequence). V lost 4 bases and J 10 bases, leaving 12 bases between the germline ends. This CDR3 contains 13 residues. The CDR3 region is CASSITGSSPLHF. CDR3 DNA sequence: TGTGCCAGCAGCATAACAGGGTCCTCACCCCTCCACTTT.

The gene calls are TRBV5-1 and TRBJ2-5, with 8 bases fitting TRBD1. After removal of 0 bases from V and 4 bases from J, the junction contained 5 bases not matched to a gene. Germline-derived CDR1 and CDR2 are SGHRS and YFSETQ. The CDR3 is 15 residues long. The CDR3 bases are TGCGCCAGCAGCTTGGGTGGACAGGGATCAGAGACCCAGTACTTC. Translation gives CASSLGGQGSETQYF. The full variable domain, completed using reference TRBV5-1 and TRBJ2-5, is KAGVTQTPRYLIKTRGQQVTLSCSPISGHRSVSWYQQTPGQGLQFLFEYFSETQRNKGNFPGRFSGRQFSNSRSEMNVSTLELGDSALYLCASSLGGQGSETQYFGPGTRLLVL.

The chain joins TRBV3-1 (or the pseudogene TRBV3-2) to TRBJ2-6; D not certain. Germline lookup yields CDR1 LGHDT and CDR2 YNNKEL (reference sequence). CDR3 size: 14 residues. The V gene lost 4 bases and the J gene lost 1 base, with 5 bases spanning the gap. DNA of the CDR3: TGTGCCAGCAGCCTTCTGTCTGGGGCCAACGTCCTGACTTTC. Translation: CASSLLSGANVLTF.

The chain carries TRBV4-2 and TRBJ2-3, with 12 bases lining up with TRBD2. This CDR3 comprises 16 residues. V trimming: 1 base; J trimming: 6 bases; junction bases outside the gene matches: 5. Germline-derived CDR1 and CDR2 are LGHNA and YNFKEQ. CDR3 coding DNA: TGTGCCAGCAGCCAAGCCAGACTAGCGGGGGAGGATACGCAGTATTTT. This encodes CASSQARLAGEDTQYF.

J is TRBJ1-6 and V is TRBV2, with 11 bases aligning to TRBD1. The V gene's germline CDR1 is SNHLY and CDR2 FYNNEI. CDR3 length: 18 residues. V was pared by 8 bases and J by 3 bases, with 12 bases of the junction left unmatched. The CDR3 nucleotides read TGTGCCAGCGGATCCGGGACAGGGGGTTTCATCTATAATTCACCCCTCCACTTT. Amino acid sequence: CASGSGTGGFIYNSPLHF.

This chain connects TRBV12-2 to TRBJ1-3. TRBV12-2 is a pseudogene. CDR3 length: 15 amino acids. Written as DNA, the CDR3 is TGTGCAAGTCGCTTGGAGACGGCATCTGAAAACACCATATATTTT. Its protein product is CASRLETASENTIYF.

This rearrangement joins TRBV5-6 to TRBJ1-1; TRBD1 agrees at 9 bases. CDR1 and CDR2 from the germline V gene are SGHDT and YYEEEE. The CDR3 extends over 15 amino acids. V was pared by 5 bases and J by 3 bases, with 8 bases of the junction left unmatched. For the CDR3, the DNA is TGTGCCAGCAGTTTGCTACAGGGGGCGTACACTGAAGCTTTCTTT. Protein sequence: CASSLLQGAYTEAFF.

The chain joins TRBV5-3 to TRBJ2-1; 10 positions agree with TRBD2. TRBV5-3 is labeled an ORF, and its function is uncertain. CDR3 length: 11 amino acids. DNA for the CDR3: TGTGCTCAAGCGGGGGGGAATGAGCAGTTCTTC. Protein product: CAQAGGNEQFF.

This clone was counted a single time. The chain links TRBV10-2 to TRBJ2-5, with a weak D call TRBD1 (5 bases). Germline values: CDR1 WSHSY, CDR2 SAAADI. This CDR3 has 14 residues. V lost 4 bases, J lost 4 bases, and 13 bases lay in between. The CDR3 spells CASSVPAQGETQYF. CDR3 in DNA: TGCGCCAGCAGTGTCCCGGCCCAGGGAGAGACCCAGTACTTC.

The genes are TRBV5-8 and TRBJ1-3, with a possible D match to TRBD1 (5 bases). Germline loops: CDR1 SGHTS, CDR2 YDEGEE. This CDR3 region has 15 residues. V gave up 2 bases and J gave up 4 bases, with 13 bases separating them. The CDR3 spells CASSFDRDAGNTIYF. CDR3 nucleotides: TGTGCCAGCAGCTTCGACCGGGACGCCGGAAACACCATATATTTT.

The gene calls are TRBV7-3 and TRBJ1-2; D perhaps matches TRBD1 (5 bases). The germline V and J ends were trimmed by 5 bases and 4 bases, with 17 bases remaining between them. Germline CDR1 is SGHTA and CDR2 is FQGTGA. The CDR3 runs 15 residues. For the CDR3, the DNA is TGTGCCAGCAGCCAAGCGCCAGGGCTTGGCTATGGCTACACCTTC. It codes for CASSQAPGLGYGYTF.

V usage is TRBV10-1 and J usage is TRBJ2-7; 8 nucleotides align to TRBD1. The CDR3 contains 13 residues. The V gene's germline CDR1 is WNHNN and CDR2 SYGVQD (reference sequence). V shed 0 bases and J 5 bases; nucleotides not matched to a gene: 0. The CDR3 is CASSESTGDEQYF. CDR3 nucleotides: TGCGCCAGCAGTGAGTCGACAGGGGACGAGCAGTACTTC.

The rearrangement links TRBV10-3 to TRBJ2-3, with TRBD1 identical over 8 bases. The CDR3 loop spans 16 amino acids. Unmatched junction bases numbered 7, after V lost 5 bases and J lost 0 bases. Per the germline V gene, CDR1 is ENHRY and CDR2 is SYGVKD. The CDR3 loop reads CAISRTGGTSTDTQYF. The DNA for the CDR3 is TGTGCCATCAGTCGTACAGGGGGGACTAGCACAGATACGCAGTATTTT.

The chain combines TRBV6-5 with TRBJ2-1; D is unresolved. V was clipped by 5 bases and J by 0 bases, with 11 bases between them. The CDR3 spans 15 residues. Germline assignment: CDR1 MNHEY and CDR2 SVGAGI. The CDR3 protein is CASSTSPGSYNEQFF. In DNA form, the CDR3 reads TGTGCCAGCAGTACCTCACCCGGCTCCTACAATGAGCAGTTCTTC.

The chain carries TRBV6-5 and TRBJ2-1, with 7 positions matching TRBD2. Germline V gene data show CDR1 as MNHEY and CDR2 as SVGAGI. V lost 7 bases to trimming and J lost 6 bases; unmatched junction nucleotides: 3. The CDR3 loop spans 12 amino acids. The CDR3 loop reads CASMRESNEQFF. CDR3 in DNA: TGTGCCAGCATGCGGGAGTCCAATGAGCAGTTCTTC.